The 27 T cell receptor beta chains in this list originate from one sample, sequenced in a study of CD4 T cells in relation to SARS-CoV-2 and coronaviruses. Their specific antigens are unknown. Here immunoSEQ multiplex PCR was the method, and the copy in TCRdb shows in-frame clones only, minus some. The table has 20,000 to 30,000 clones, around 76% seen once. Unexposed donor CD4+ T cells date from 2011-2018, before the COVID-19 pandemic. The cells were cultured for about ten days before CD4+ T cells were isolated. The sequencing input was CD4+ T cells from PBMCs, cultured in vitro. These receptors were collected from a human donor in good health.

CDR3 protein: CASSPRTAGGGNEQFF. For the CDR3, the DNA is TGTGCCAGCAGCCCTAGAACAGCGGGAGGGGGGAATGAGCAGTTCTTC. The V call is TRBV7-9, the J call TRBJ2-1; TRBD2 agrees at 10 bases. J gave up 7 bases and V 5 bases, and 11 bases lay outside the gene matches. CDR1 is SEHNR, CDR2 FQNEAQ, per germline (reference sequence). The CDR3 has 16 residues.

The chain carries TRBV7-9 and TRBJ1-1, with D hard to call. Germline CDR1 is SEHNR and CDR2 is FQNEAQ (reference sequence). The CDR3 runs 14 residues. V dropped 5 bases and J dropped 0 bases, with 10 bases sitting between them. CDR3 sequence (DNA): TGTGCCAGCAGCCCAACAGTGTTGAACACTGAAGCTTTCTTT. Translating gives CASSPTVLNTEAFF.

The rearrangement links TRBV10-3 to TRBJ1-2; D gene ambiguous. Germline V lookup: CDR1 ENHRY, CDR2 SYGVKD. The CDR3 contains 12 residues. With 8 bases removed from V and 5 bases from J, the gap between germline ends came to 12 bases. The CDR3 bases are TGTGCCATCCAAGGCCGGGGATATGGCTACACCTTC. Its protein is CAIQGRGYGYTF.

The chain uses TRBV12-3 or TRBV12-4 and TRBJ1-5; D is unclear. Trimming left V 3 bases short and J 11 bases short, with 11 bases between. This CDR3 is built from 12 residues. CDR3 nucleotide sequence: TGTGCCAGCAGTTTGGCCGCCGGGGCCCAGCATTTT. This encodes CASSLAAGAQHF.

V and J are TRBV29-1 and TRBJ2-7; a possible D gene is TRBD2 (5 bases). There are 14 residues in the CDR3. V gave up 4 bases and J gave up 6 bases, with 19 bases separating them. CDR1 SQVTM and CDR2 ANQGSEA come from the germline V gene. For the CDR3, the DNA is TGCAGCGTTGCGTGGGGAGCGAGTGGGTCCGAGCAGTACTTC. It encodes CSVAWGASGSEQYF.

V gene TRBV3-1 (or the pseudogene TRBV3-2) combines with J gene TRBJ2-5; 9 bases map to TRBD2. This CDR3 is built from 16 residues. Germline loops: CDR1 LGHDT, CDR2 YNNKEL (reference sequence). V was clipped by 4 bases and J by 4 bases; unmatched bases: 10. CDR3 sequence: CASSPDPGTSRETQYF. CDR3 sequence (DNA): TGTGCCAGCAGCCCCGACCCAGGGACTAGCCGAGAGACCCAGTACTTC.

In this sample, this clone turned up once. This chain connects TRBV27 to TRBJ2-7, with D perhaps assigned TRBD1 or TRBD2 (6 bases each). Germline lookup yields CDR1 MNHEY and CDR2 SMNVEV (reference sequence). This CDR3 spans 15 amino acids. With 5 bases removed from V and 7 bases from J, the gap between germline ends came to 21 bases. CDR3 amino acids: CASSHDRRGVGEQYF. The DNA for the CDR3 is TGTGCCAGCAGTCACGACCGGAGGGGGGTTGGGGAGCAGTACTTC.

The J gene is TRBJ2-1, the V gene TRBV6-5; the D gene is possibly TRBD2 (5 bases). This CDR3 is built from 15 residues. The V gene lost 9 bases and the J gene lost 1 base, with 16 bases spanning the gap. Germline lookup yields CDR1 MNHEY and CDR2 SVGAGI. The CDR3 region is CASTLDGLSYNEQFF. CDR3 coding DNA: TGTGCCAGTACCTTAGATGGACTGTCCTACAATGAGCAGTTCTTC.

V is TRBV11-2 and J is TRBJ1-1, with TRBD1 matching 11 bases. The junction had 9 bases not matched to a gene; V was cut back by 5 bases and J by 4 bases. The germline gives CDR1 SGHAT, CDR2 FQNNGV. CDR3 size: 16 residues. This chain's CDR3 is CASSHRDRGLGTEAFF. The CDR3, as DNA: TGTGCCAGCAGCCATCGGGACAGGGGGTTGGGCACTGAAGCTTTCTTT.

Written as DNA, the CDR3 is TGTGCCAGCAGTTTACCCCCCGGGACTGAAGCTTTCTTT. This gives the protein CASSLPPGTEAFF. This chain links TRBV28 with TRBJ1-1; D remains ambiguous. The germline gives CDR1 MDHEN, CDR2 SYDVKM. V was clipped by 2 bases and J by 5 bases, with 9 bases between them. CDR3 length: 13 amino acids.

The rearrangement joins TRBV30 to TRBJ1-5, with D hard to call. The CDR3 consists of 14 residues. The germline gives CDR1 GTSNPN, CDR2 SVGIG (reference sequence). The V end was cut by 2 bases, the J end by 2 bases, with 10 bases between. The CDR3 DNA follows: TGTGCCTGGAGTAAGACCACGGGCAATCAGCCCCAGCATTTT. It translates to CAWSKTTGNQPQHF.

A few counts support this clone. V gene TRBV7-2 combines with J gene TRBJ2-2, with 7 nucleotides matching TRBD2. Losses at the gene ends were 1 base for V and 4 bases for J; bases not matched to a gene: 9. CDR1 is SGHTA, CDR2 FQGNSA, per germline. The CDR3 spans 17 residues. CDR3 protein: CASSLVGGRVGTGELFF. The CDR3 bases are TGTGCCAGCAGCTTAGTCGGCGGGAGAGTTGGCACCGGGGAGCTGTTTTTT.

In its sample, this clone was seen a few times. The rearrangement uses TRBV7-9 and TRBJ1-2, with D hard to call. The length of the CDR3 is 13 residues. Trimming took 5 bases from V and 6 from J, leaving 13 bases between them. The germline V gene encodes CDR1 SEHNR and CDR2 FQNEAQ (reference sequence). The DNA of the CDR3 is TGTGCCAGCAGCCAAGACGTAGGTAATGGCTACACCTTC. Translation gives CASSQDVGNGYTF.

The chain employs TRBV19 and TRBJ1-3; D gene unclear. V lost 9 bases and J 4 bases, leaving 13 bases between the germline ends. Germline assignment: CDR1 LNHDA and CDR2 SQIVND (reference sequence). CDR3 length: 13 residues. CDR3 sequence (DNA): TGTGCCAGCGAACGCATGGGGGGAAACACCATATATTTT. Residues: CASERMGGNTIYF.

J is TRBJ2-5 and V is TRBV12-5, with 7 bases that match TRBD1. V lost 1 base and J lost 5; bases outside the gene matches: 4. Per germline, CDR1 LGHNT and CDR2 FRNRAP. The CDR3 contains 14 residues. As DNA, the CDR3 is TGTGCTAGTGGTTTGGGAGACAGGGCGGAGACCCAGTACTTC. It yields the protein CASGLGDRAETQYF.

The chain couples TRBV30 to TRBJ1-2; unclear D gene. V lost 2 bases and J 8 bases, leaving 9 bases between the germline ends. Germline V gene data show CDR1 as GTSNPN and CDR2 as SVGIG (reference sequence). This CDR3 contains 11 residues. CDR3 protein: CAWSPSGGYTF. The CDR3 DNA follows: TGTGCCTGGAGTCCCTCGGGAGGCTACACCTTC.

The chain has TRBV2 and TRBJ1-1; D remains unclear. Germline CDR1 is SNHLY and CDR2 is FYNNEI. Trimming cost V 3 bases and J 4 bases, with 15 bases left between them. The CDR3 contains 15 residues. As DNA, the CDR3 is TGTGCCAGCAGTGAGAGGTCCCTATCTGTCACTGAAGCTTTCTTT. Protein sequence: CASSERSLSVTEAFF.

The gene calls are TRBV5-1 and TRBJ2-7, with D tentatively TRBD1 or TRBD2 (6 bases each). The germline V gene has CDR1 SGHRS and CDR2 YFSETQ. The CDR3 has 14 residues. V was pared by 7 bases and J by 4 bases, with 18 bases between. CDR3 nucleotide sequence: TGCGCCAGCGCCGTGGTGGGGGGCGAGTACGAGCAGTACTTC. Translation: CASAVVGGEYEQYF.

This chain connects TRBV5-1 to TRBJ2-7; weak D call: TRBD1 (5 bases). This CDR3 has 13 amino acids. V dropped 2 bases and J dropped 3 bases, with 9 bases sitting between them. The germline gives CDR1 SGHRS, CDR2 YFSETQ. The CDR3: CASSLGHNYEQYF. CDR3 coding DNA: TGCGCCAGCAGCTTAGGACACAACTACGAGCAGTACTTC.

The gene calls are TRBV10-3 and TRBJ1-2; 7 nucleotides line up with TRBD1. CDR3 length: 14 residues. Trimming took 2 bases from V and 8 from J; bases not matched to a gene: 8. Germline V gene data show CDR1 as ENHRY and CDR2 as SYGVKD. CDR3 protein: CAISEAGGAWGYTF. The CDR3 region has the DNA TGTGCCATCAGTGAGGCAGGGGGGGCTTGGGGCTACACCTTC.

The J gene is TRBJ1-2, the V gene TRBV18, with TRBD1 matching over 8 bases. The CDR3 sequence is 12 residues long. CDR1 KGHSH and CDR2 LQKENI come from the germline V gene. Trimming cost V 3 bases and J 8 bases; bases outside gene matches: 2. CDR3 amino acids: CASSPAGGGYTF. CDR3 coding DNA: TGTGCCAGCTCACCTGCAGGGGGCGGCTACACCTTC.

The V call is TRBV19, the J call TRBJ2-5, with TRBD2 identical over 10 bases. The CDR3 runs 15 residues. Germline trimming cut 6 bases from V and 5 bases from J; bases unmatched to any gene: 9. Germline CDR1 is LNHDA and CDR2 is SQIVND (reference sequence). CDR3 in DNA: TGTGCCAGTAGCCAGCGGGAGGGCCCTGCGGAGACCCAGTACTTC. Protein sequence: CASSQREGPAETQYF. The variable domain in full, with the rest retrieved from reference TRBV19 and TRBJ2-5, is DGGITQSPKYLFRKEGQNVTLSCEQNLNHDAMYWYRQDPGQGLRLIYYSQIVNDFQKGDIAEGYSVSREKKESFPLTVTSAQKNPTAFYLCASSQREGPAETQYFGPGTRLLVL.

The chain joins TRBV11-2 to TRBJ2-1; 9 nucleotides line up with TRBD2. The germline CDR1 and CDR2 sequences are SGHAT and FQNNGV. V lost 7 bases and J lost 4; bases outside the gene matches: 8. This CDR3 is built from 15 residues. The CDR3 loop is CASIAGAGGYNEQFF. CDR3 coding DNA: TGTGCCAGCATCGCGGGAGCGGGGGGTTACAATGAGCAGTTCTTC. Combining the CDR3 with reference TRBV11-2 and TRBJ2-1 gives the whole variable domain EAGVAQSPRYKIIEKRQSVAFWCNPISGHATLYWYQQILGQGPKLLIQFQNNGVVDDSQLPKDRFSAERLKGVDSTLKIQPAKLEDSAVYLCASIAGAGGYNEQFFGPGTRLTVL.

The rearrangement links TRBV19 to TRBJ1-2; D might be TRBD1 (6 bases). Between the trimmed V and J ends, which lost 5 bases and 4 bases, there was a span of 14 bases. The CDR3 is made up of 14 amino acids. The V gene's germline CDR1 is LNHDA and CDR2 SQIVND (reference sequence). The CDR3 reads CASSAGVRPYGYTF. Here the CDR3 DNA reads TGTGCCAGTAGTGCAGGGGTCCGACCCTATGGCTACACCTTC. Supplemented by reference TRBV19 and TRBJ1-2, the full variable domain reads DGGITQSPKYLFRKEGQNVTLSCEQNLNHDAMYWYRQDPGQGLRLIYYSQIVNDFQKGDIAEGYSVSREKKESFPLTVTSAQKNPTAFYLCASSAGVRPYGYTFGSGTRLTVV.

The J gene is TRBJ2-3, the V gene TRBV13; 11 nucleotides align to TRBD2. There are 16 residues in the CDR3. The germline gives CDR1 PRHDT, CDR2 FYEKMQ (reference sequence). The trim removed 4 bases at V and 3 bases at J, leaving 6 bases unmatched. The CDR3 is CASSSSSGRTTDTQYF. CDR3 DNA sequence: TGTGCCAGCAGCTCATCTAGCGGGAGGACGACAGATACGCAGTATTTT.

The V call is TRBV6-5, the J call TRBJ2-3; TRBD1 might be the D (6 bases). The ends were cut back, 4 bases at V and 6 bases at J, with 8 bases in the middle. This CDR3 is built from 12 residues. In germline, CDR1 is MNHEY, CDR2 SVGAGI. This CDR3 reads CASSSTGDTQYF. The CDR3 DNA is TGTGCCAGCAGTTCAACAGGGGATACGCAGTATTTT.

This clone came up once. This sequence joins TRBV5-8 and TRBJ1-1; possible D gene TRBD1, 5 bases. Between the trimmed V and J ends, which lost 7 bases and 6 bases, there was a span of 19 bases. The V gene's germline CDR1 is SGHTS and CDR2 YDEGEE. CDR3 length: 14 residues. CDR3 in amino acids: CASRWGGSPAEAFF. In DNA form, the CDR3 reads TGTGCCAGCCGCTGGGGGGGGAGTCCGGCTGAAGCTTTCTTT.